This TCR beta chain derives from a study of T cells in Graves' hyperthyroidism and ophthalmopathy. Points on this clonotype: The antigen remains undetermined.

The TCR beta CDR3 regions underwent amplification using RNA transcripts as the source. HTBI primers were used for first-round RT-PCR of the TCR CDR3. TCRdb recomputed calls from the multiplex PCR reads with MiXCR, one row per CDR3 protein. The sample carries some 650,000 distinct CDR3 sequences, 15% to 20% recorded once. Study-level results: Patients with ophthalmopathy were separated from those with stable hyperthyroidism by a 13 V-J model.

CDR3 length equals 17 residues. V lost 2 bases and J lost 1, with 17 bases in between. The germline V gene has CDR1 MNHNS and CDR2 SASEGT. A NOSPECS grade of at least 4, a Clinical Activity Score of at least 3 and duration under 3 months were recorded in ophthalmopathy patients. Exclusion of a patient resulted from uncontrolled infection, other autoimmune disease, pregnancy or lactation. Every diagnosis used clinical symptoms, serum thyroxine and TRAb, thyroid ultrasound and orbital computed tomography. The chain couples TRBV6-1 to TRBJ1-2; D unresolved. The sequence was collected from a woman between 40 and 55 years old with Graves' ophthalmopathy. The sample was blood. CDR3 sequence reads: CASSEPQRRLVNYGYTF. CDR3 in DNA: TGTGCCAGCAGTGAACCTCAAAGGCGGCTAGTTAACTATGGCTACACCTTC.